The sequence of this T cell receptor (beta chain) was determined in a study of shared clonotypes between healthy human individuals. Across the study: Per donor, CD8 memory used one plate, CD8 naive used two, CD4 memory used three and CD4 naive used three.

Points on this clone: What it recognizes is unknown.

V trimming: 5 bases; J trimming: 5 bases; junction bases outside the gene matches: 8. CDR3 length: 14 residues. CDR1 and CDR2 (germline): SEHNR, FQNEAQ (reference sequence). General observations from the study: Only blood samples were collected, and tissue repertoires likely differ.

Per the study methods: For the immunoSEQ data, sequences were junction-only without quality scores, so filtering differed. The data were produced by immunoSEQ multiplex PCR, yet TCRdb's version contains in-frame clones alone and is incomplete. V and J calls plus clone size are reproduced from that table; the DNA served to infer D and trimming. The table includes fewer than 850,000 clones, roughly 70% detected once. J is TRBJ1-2 and V is TRBV7-9; 7 bases align to TRBD1. Sequenced: memory CD4+ T cells sorted from blood. As for subset: CD45RA-negative fraction. This sequence originates from a woman in her thirties in good health. CDR3 DNA sequence: TGTGCCAGCAGCCCCTGGGACAGATATTATGGCTACACCTTC. Translation: CASSPWDRYYGYTF.